The entry that follows covers one T cell receptor beta chain sequence. It lacks a known antigen. One base away there is no much larger clone; base qualities are not given. Genomic DNA was isolated and then used for the TCRbeta deep sequencing. TCRbeta CDR3 sequencing and initial data processing were performed as a commercial service with the immunoSEQ assay. As for the original processing: IMGT was used to annotate V, D, J genes, while reads were demultiplexed, adapter and primer sequences were stripped out, and similar clones were merged through frequency-ratio clustering. TCRdb retrieved this table from immuneACCESS and kept in-frame rearrangements only. Not all clones are present; in checked studies, unresolved V genes account for under half, and no reason is known for the remainder. V, J and clone size were drawn from that table, and D and trimming were deduced from the DNA. This sample lists around 13,000 clones; around 82% were detected once. The ten most abundant clones make up about a third of the sample.

The data were obtained in a study of somatic mutations in T cells in chronic GVHD (dated by TCRdb to 2020 to 2021). For sorting, cells were stained with anti-CD3, anti-CD4, anti-CD8 and a Vbeta20 antibody from the IOTest Beta Mark kit and sorted on a FACSAria III to a purity above 99%. Mononuclear cells were isolated by Ficoll-Paque PLUS density gradient centrifugation from peripheral blood that had been collected in sodium heparin tubes. CD4+ Vbeta20+, CD4+ Vbeta20-, and CD8+ T cell fractions were FACS-sorted before TCRbeta deep sequencing. CDR3 length: 17 amino acids, cysteine to phenylalanine. Of the read, only the CDR3 DNA is kept; its 51 bases are in frame from base 1.

The V and J segments used are TRBV21-1 and TRBJ1-2; TRBD1 reflects the table's D call only, with no check against the DNA. TRBV21-1 is annotated as a pseudogene. The clonotype was recovered from a male patient in his 50s with chronic graft-versus-host disease. Following a transplant, some T cells may be graft donor cells, not patient cells. The sequenced sample was Vbeta20-negative CD4+ T cells from blood. The intended sense of this specimen's cell subset or site label: CD4+ T cells sorted as TCR Vbeta20 negative by flow cytometry. The nucleotide sequence reads as follows: TGTGCCAGCAGCAAAGCGGGGGGGCGGACAGGGACCTATGGCTACACCTTC. This sequence encodes CASSKAGGRTGTYGYTF.